One and the same sample provided the 30 T cell receptor beta chains below, sequenced in a study of cytomegalovirus exposure and HLA in healthy donors. The data were produced by immunoSEQ multiplex PCR, yet TCRdb's version contains in-frame clones alone and is incomplete. The sample yields around 140,000 clones, more than 75% seen once. Sequencing was done on a sample of PBMCs. The receptors derive from a man between 18 and 35 years old in good health and CMV-seropositive.

A few counts support this clone. The chain carries TRBV10-1 and TRBJ1-2; 10 positions match TRBD1. The CDR3 sequence is 18 residues long. Germline CDR1 and CDR2: WNHNN and SYGVQD (reference sequence). Germline trimming cut 7 bases from V and 3 bases from J; bases unmatched to any gene: 17. Written as DNA, the CDR3 is TGCGCCAGCATCAAAGGAACACCGGGACAGGGGTTCTACTATGGCTACACCTTC. Its protein product is CASIKGTPGQGFYYGYTF.

The chain combines TRBV5-1 with TRBJ2-3; D may be TRBD1 or TRBD2 (9 bases each). The CDR3 sequence is 18 residues long. With 7 bases removed from V and 1 base from J, the gap between germline ends came to 25 bases. Germline V CDR1 and CDR2: SGHRS, YFSETQ. The CDR3 sequence: CASRRDREQRGGTDTQYF. The CDR3 DNA sequence: TGCGCCAGCCGCCGGGACAGGGAGCAGCGGGGGGGCACAGATACGCAGTATTTT.

The V call is TRBV7-9, the J call TRBJ2-7; a weak D match, TRBD1 (6 bases). The CDR3 is 13 residues long. Germline V gene sequence: CDR1 SEHNR, CDR2 FQNEAQ (reference sequence). Trimming stripped 5 bases from V and 5 bases from J, with 13 bases between. The CDR3 DNA is TGTGCCAGCAGCAGAGGACAGACTAACGAGCAGTACTTC. Encoded protein: CASSRGQTNEQYF.

V gene TRBV5-1 combines with J gene TRBJ2-2, with 7 bases matching TRBD1. With 0 bases clipped from V and 6 bases from J, the junction kept 8 bases outside the gene matches. The length of the CDR3 is 16 residues. Germline V gene data show CDR1 as SGHRS and CDR2 as YFSETQ. For the CDR3, the DNA is TGCGCCAGCAGCTTGGGACAGGGAATAGAATCCGGGGAGCTGTTTTTT. This sequence encodes CASSLGQGIESGELFF.

The rearrangement links TRBV27 to TRBJ2-7; possibly TRBD2 for D (6 bases). V was pared by 6 bases and J by 5 bases, with 14 bases between. This CDR3 is built from 13 residues. The germline V gene has CDR1 MNHEY and CDR2 SMNVEV (reference sequence). CDR3 DNA sequence: TGTGCCAGCAGACCAGGAGGGACGAACGAGCAGTACTTC. Its translation is CASRPGGTNEQYF.

This clone has a handful of counts. The chain recombines TRBV11-2 with TRBJ1-5; the D gene is possibly TRBD1 (6 bases). CDR1 SGHAT and CDR2 FQNNGV come from the germline V gene. V gave up 1 base and J gave up 4 bases, with 8 bases separating them. The CDR3 sequence is 14 residues long. CDR3 amino acids: CASSLGQENQPQHF. The CDR3 DNA reads TGTGCCAGCAGCTTAGGACAGGAAAATCAGCCCCAGCATTTT.

The chain has TRBV7-9 and TRBJ1-2; no firm D call. CDR1 and CDR2 (germline): SEHNR, FQNEAQ (reference sequence). V was clipped by 1 base and J by 0 bases, with 6 bases between them. The CDR3 has 14 amino acids. The CDR3 spells CASSLGASNYGYTF. The CDR3 coding sequence is TGTGCCAGCAGCTTAGGGGCGTCTAACTATGGCTACACCTTC.

This clone is classed as medium-sized. V and J are TRBV7-9 and TRBJ2-5, with D maybe TRBD2 (5 bases). Per the germline V gene, CDR1 is SEHNR and CDR2 is FQNEAQ (reference sequence). The CDR3 is 14 residues long. The germline V and J ends were trimmed by 1 base and 7 bases, with 13 bases remaining between them. CDR3 nucleotide sequence: TGTGCCAGCAGCTTAGAGGCGGGTCTCAGGACCCAGTACTTC. Its translation: CASSLEAGLRTQYF.

This rearrangement joins TRBV9 to TRBJ2-3; 11 bases match TRBD2. This CDR3 comprises 15 residues. Unmatched junction bases numbered 3, after V lost 4 bases and J lost 2 bases. CDR1 SGDLS and CDR2 YYNGEE come from the germline V gene. The CDR3 is CASSRTSGSTDTQYF. The DNA for the CDR3 is TGTGCCAGCAGCCGGACTAGCGGGTCCACAGATACGCAGTATTTT.

The chain combines TRBV6-1 with TRBJ1-5; 7 nucleotides agree with TRBD1. J was trimmed by 6 bases and V by 5 bases; bases with no gene match: 7. CDR3 size: 14 residues. The germline CDR1 and CDR2 sequences are MNHNS and SASEGT. CDR3 sequence reads: CASSRQGVGQPQHF. In DNA form, the CDR3 reads TGTGCCAGCAGTAGACAGGGTGTAGGTCAGCCCCAGCATTTT.

V gene TRBV2 combines with J gene TRBJ2-3, with D possibly matching TRBD2 (5 bases). CDR1 SNHLY and CDR2 FYNNEI come from the germline V gene. The CDR3 runs to 14 residues. Trimming left V 6 bases short and J 6 bases short, with 16 bases between. The CDR3 nucleotides read TGTGCCAGCAGGGACTTCGTTTCGTCGGATACGCAGTATTTT. Translating it yields CASRDFVSSDTQYF.

In nucleotides, the CDR3 is TGTGCCAGCAGACCGGGACTAGCGGGAGAGCAGTTCTTC. It is translated as CASRPGLAGEQFF. The chain uses TRBV5-4 and TRBJ2-1; 13 bases agree with TRBD2. The CDR3 totals 13 residues. V was pared by 5 bases and J by 10 bases, with 3 bases of the junction left unmatched. Per germline, CDR1 SGHNT and CDR2 YYREEE (reference sequence).

The chain employs TRBV11-3 and TRBJ1-2; 8 bases are shared with TRBD1. Trimming cost V 0 bases and J 0 bases; bases outside gene matches: 9. The CDR3 runs to 18 residues. Germline V lookup: CDR1 SGHNT, CDR2 YENEEA. DNA for the CDR3: TGTGCCAGCAGCTTAGAGGACAGGGTTTCGGACCCTAACTATGGCTACACCTTC. As protein: CASSLEDRVSDPNYGYTF.

In its sample, this clone was seen once. The genes are TRBV2 and TRBJ2-3, with 9 bases fitting TRBD1. Germline V gene data show CDR1 as SNHLY and CDR2 as FYNNEI. The CDR3 runs 15 residues. Losses at the gene ends were 6 bases for V and 3 bases for J; bases not matched to a gene: 7. CDR3 DNA sequence: TGTGCCAGCAGCCCCGACAGGGGGTTTACAGATACGCAGTATTTT. This encodes CASSPDRGFTDTQYF.

DNA of the CDR3: TGTGCCAGCAGCTTAGGCCGTGGGGGGGCAGATACGCAGTATTTT. Protein: CASSLGRGGADTQYF. V and J are TRBV7-2 and TRBJ2-3, with 7 bases matching TRBD2. Germline assignment: CDR1 SGHTA and CDR2 FQGNSA. Losses at the gene ends were 1 base for V and 4 bases for J; bases not matched to a gene: 5. CDR3 size: 15 residues.

The chain carries TRBV4-2 and TRBJ1-1; D gene uncertain. Germline assignment: CDR1 LGHNA and CDR2 YNFKEQ. The CDR3 loop spans 15 amino acids. The ends were cut back, 0 bases at V and 1 base at J, with 9 bases in the middle. The CDR3 DNA follows: TGTGCCAGCAGCCAAGAAGGGCGGGGGAACACTGAAGCTTTCTTT. It yields the protein CASSQEGRGNTEAFF.

This clone appeared a single time. CDR3 residues: CASSSYRGLNTGELFF. CDR3 coding DNA: TGTGCCAGCTCATCCTACAGGGGGCTCAACACCGGGGAGCTGTTTTTT. The J gene is TRBJ2-2, the V gene TRBV18; TRBD1 matches 9 bases. The germline V gene encodes CDR1 KGHSH and CDR2 LQKENI. J was trimmed by 2 bases and V by 5 bases; bases with no gene match: 6. CDR3 size: 16 residues.

The V call is TRBV19, the J call TRBJ2-3; TRBD1 matches at 7 bases. The ends lost 5 bases at V and 0 bases at J; junction bases unmatched: 8. CDR1 is LNHDA and CDR2 is SQIVND in the germline V gene (reference sequence). The CDR3 has 16 amino acids. For the CDR3, the DNA is TGTGCCAGTAGTGCCCACAGGGGAATGAGCACAGATACGCAGTATTTT. Its translation is CASSAHRGMSTDTQYF.

V usage is TRBV7-9 and J usage is TRBJ1-1, with D possibly being TRBD1 (6 bases). Germline V gene lookup returns CDR1 SEHNR and CDR2 FQNEAQ (reference sequence). The CDR3 has 15 amino acids. V dropped 8 bases and J dropped 1 base, with 17 bases sitting between them. CDR3 nucleotides: TGTGCCAGCCTCCCAGGGGCGAAGACGAACACTGAAGCTTTCTTT. This gives the protein CASLPGAKTNTEAFF.

The chain combines TRBV27 with TRBJ2-7, with D tentatively TRBD1 (6 bases). Trimming removed 5 bases from V and 0 bases from J, with 14 bases in between. From germline, CDR1 is MNHEY and CDR2 SMNVEV (reference sequence). This CDR3 comprises 15 residues. The CDR3 DNA is TGTGCCAGCAGTCGACAGGACCTCAGCTCCTACGAGCAGTACTTC. Its protein is CASSRQDLSSYEQYF.

A single count supports this clone. The chain has TRBV5-1 and TRBJ2-7; perhaps TRBD2 as D (6 bases). Per the germline V gene, CDR1 is SGHRS and CDR2 is YFSETQ. The CDR3 has 14 amino acids. Trimming removed 5 bases at V and 5 bases at J, with 17 bases between. CDR3 DNA: TGCGCCAGCAGTTCTGCTCCTTCGGGAGACGAGCAGTACTTC. Translated, it gives CASSSAPSGDEQYF.

Here the CDR3 reads CASSFIGASNGYTF. As DNA, the CDR3 is TGTGCCAGCAGCTTTATAGGGGCTTCGAATGGCTACACCTTC. This chain uses TRBV5-6 with TRBJ1-2, with TRBD1 as a possible D gene (5 bases). Germline V lookup: CDR1 SGHDT, CDR2 YYEEEE. V lost 2 bases to trimming and J lost 6 bases, with 14 bases between them. This CDR3 is 14 amino acids long.

The rearrangement joins TRBV13 to TRBJ1-3; D is undetermined. Trimming pared 5 bases from V and 4 bases from J, leaving 9 bases between. Germline lookup yields CDR1 PRHDT and CDR2 FYEKMQ (reference sequence). The CDR3 extends over 13 amino acids. The chain's CDR3 is CASSLRPGNTIYF. DNA of the CDR3: TGTGCCAGCAGCCTACGCCCCGGAAACACCATATATTTT.

V and J are TRBV7-9 and TRBJ1-3; D perhaps matches TRBD1 (6 bases). V lost 0 bases and J 2 bases, leaving 14 bases between the germline ends. Germline V gene lookup returns CDR1 SEHNR and CDR2 FQNEAQ (reference sequence). The CDR3 covers 17 residues. CDR3 protein: CASSLAGQMSAGNTIYF. The CDR3 nucleotides read TGTGCCAGCAGCTTAGCCGGACAGATGAGCGCTGGAAACACCATATATTTT.

The chain links TRBV9 to TRBJ2-7, with a tentative D call TRBD2 (6 bases). Germline V gene sequence: CDR1 SGDLS, CDR2 YYNGEE. This CDR3 spans 14 amino acids. Trimming removed 3 bases from V and 2 bases from J, with 12 bases in between. The CDR3 nucleotides are TGTGCCAGCAGCGCCGGCGCGGGGACCTACGAGCAGTACTTC. Residues: CASSAGAGTYEQYF.

The chain recombines TRBV14 with TRBJ2-7; the D gene is possibly TRBD1 (5 bases). CDR3 length: 15 residues. Trimming took off 4 bases at V and 2 bases at J, with 15 bases between the two ends. Germline V gene sequence: CDR1 SGHDN, CDR2 FVKESK. DNA for the CDR3: TGTGCCAGCAGCCCCGGTGGAAGGGGCCCCTACGAGCAGTACTTC. Its protein product is CASSPGGRGPYEQYF.

This chain links TRBV11-2 with TRBJ2-1; 8 nucleotides agree with TRBD2. The length of the CDR3 is 15 residues. CDR1 is SGHAT and CDR2 is FQNNGV in the germline V gene. The J segment lost 0 bases and the V segment lost 5 bases, leaving 3 bases of the junction unmatched. DNA of the CDR3: TGTGCCAGCAGCCCCCGGGAGGGCTCCTACAATGAGCAGTTCTTC. Translated, it gives CASSPREGSYNEQFF.

The chain links TRBV15 to TRBJ1-2; 9 bases agree with TRBD1. The germline V gene has CDR1 LNHNV and CDR2 YYDKDF (reference sequence). The V gene end was trimmed by 6 bases and the J gene end by 3 bases; junction bases not matched to a gene: 8. CDR3 length equals 15 residues. CDR3 amino acids: CATRRDRGTDYGYTF. The CDR3 nucleotides read TGTGCCACCAGGCGCGACAGGGGGACGGACTATGGCTACACCTTC.

This clone has just a few counts. This sequence joins TRBV10-3 and TRBJ2-1, with 10 bases aligning to TRBD2. Germline V gene sequence: CDR1 ENHRY, CDR2 SYGVKD. The CDR3 runs 14 residues. The trim removed 7 bases at V and 6 bases at J, leaving 6 bases unmatched. The CDR3 protein is CAITNSGGANEQFF. As DNA, the CDR3 is TGTGCCATCACCAACAGCGGGGGGGCCAATGAGCAGTTCTTC.

The chain couples TRBV5-6 to TRBJ2-7, with a weak D call TRBD1 (5 bases). The CDR3 consists of 14 residues. Germline assignment: CDR1 SGHDT and CDR2 YYEEEE. Between the trimmed V and J ends, which lost 2 bases and 7 bases, there was a span of 16 bases. The CDR3, as DNA: TGTGCCAGCAGCTTCCAGGGCACCTTCGGAGAGCAGTACTTC. As protein: CASSFQGTFGEQYF.